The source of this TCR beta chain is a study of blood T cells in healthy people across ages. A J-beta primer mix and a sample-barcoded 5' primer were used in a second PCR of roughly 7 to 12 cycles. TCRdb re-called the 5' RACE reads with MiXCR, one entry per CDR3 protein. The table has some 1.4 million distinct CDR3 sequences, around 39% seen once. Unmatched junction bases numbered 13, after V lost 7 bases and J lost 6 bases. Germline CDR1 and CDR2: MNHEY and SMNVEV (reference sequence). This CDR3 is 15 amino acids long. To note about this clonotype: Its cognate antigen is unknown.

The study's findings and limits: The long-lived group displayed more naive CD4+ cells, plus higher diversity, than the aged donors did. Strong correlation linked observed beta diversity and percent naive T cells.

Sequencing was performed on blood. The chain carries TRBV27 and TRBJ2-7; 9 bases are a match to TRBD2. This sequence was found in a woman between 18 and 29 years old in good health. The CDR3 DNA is TGTGCCAGCACTGATCCGGGACTAGCTTTCGCCGAGCAGTACTTC. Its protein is CASTDPGLAFAEQYF.